This T cell receptor beta chain was identified during a study of graft-versus-host responses after intestinal transplantation. Study-level information: Each of the recipients got a multivisceral, liver-intestinal, or isolated intestinal transplant. Every recipient underwent anti-thymocyte globulin induction, then tacrolimus and steroids for two to four years. Study-wide results and caveats: Analysis identified GvH clones in recipient marrow, with some appearing first in ileum or blood. Levels of circulating GvH clones at their peak were associated with early post-transplant HvG declines.

Method: immunoSEQ multiplex PCR; TCRdb's copy keeps in-frame clones and lacks some. Of tens of thousands of clones listed, roughly 90% are singletons. Of note for this clone: Its cognate antigen is unknown.

V shed 6 bases and J 10 bases; nucleotides not matched to a gene: 12. Germline V CDR1 and CDR2: MNHEY, SMNVEV (reference sequence). The CDR3 contains 14 residues. The sample in question was PBMCs, obtained 26 days after transplant. This TCR came from a human patient who received an intestinal transplant, so some T cells may come from the graft donor. The chain carries TRBV27 and TRBJ2-4, with 7 nucleotides matching TRBD1. The CDR3 protein is CASSLSHGQAIQYF. For the CDR3, the DNA is TGTGCCAGCAGCCTATCCCATGGACAGGCTATTCAGTACTTC.